This T cell receptor (beta chain) was observed in a study of CD8 T cells in Susac syndrome. Broader study findings: It was acknowledged by the study that relatively few individuals were included in its TCR sequencing and HLA analysis.

About this clonotype: Its antigen remains unknown.

The RNA, about 0.45 to 1 ug, was put through reverse transcription using random hexamers. Across 54 Vbeta and 13 Jbeta, immunoSEQ multiplex PCR amplified TCR beta CDR3. Using its own MiXCR run on the immunoSEQ multiplex PCR reads, TCRdb lists one record per CDR3 protein. The table includes 400,000 or so distinct CDR3 sequences, around 83% detected once. The CDR3 sequence is 15 residues long. Per germline, CDR1 MNHNS and CDR2 SASEGT. Trimming removed 2 bases at V and 4 bases at J, with 14 bases between. The sequenced material came from CD8+ T cells from PBMCs. The chain links TRBV6-1 to TRBJ2-5, with D possibly TRBD2 on 5 matching bases. The receptor comes from a human donor with multiple sclerosis. This chain's CDR3 is CASSEKGAIVETQYF. As DNA, the CDR3 is TGTGCCAGCAGTGAAAAGGGAGCGATTGTAGAGACCCAGTACTTC.